This TCR beta chain was obtained from a study of neoadjuvant nivolumab and ipilimumab in lung cancer (dated by TCRdb to about 2020). Some background on the complete study: Intravenous nivolumab was dosed at 3 mg/kg on days 1, 15 and 29, and in the combination arm ipilimumab 1 mg/kg was added on day 1 only. The major pathologic response (MPR) rate in the intention-to-treat population in each study arm was designated as the primary trial endpoint. Of the approximately 46 patients with operable NSCLC treated in the trial, roughly 23 were randomized to nivolumab monotherapy and some 21 to nivolumab plus ipilimumab. The study compared TCR repertoires in pretherapy (baseline) peripheral blood with TCR repertoires in tumors resected at surgery following neoadjuvant immune checkpoint blockade. Seven patients had matched pretherapy and resected tumor pairs analyzed, with four treated with nivolumab and three with nivolumab plus ipilimumab. What the authors observed across the whole study: Pretherapy blood TCR richness correlated positively with richness in tumors resected after neoadjuvant therapy (Spearman R of about 0.82). From pretherapy to surgery, increases in tumor T-cell richness and clonality were observed in three of three dual-therapy tumors but in only two of four nivolumab-treated tumors. A small number of samples was subjected to TCR sequencing. No significant correlation was found between TCR clonality and pathologic tumor regression, and only one major-pathologic-response sample was available for the clonality analysis. Compared with tumor-adjacent uninvolved lung, resected tumors had greater TCR richness and clonality, and increases showed up in more of the dual-therapy-treated tumors.

For this clone: The clone's antigen remains unknown. Base quality data are lacking; no much larger clone is found one base away.

V is shortened by 2 bases, J by 1 base, and the region joining them spans 12 bases. Its CDR3 holds 15 amino acids, cysteine through phenylalanine. The kept DNA is CDR3 alone, 45 bases in frame from the first base. The germline V gene (reference sequence) sets CDR1 to SEHNR and CDR2 to FQNEAQ. According to the study, the label for this sample's time point signals: pretherapy, before neoadjuvant immune checkpoint inhibitors. The samples were obtained from NEOSTAR, a phase 2 randomized trial that tested neoadjuvant nivolumab or nivolumab plus ipilimumab, followed by surgery, in operable NSCLC. Library prep was done by the immunoSEQ multiplex PCR assay. In the original analysis: Richness and clonality were used to summarize the repertoires, and clones that significantly expanded or contracted between pre- and post-therapy samples were identified. The table comes from immuneACCESS by way of TCRdb, which keeps in-frame sequences with V and J called. Part of the clones is missing from these tables; in studies checked, under half for an unresolved V gene and the rest for unknown reasons. The D gene and trimming were derived from the DNA, and the V and J assignments and clone size from that table. The sample includes some 38,000 clones, with approximately 92% observed a single time. The ten largest clonotypes hold about 3.6% of the sample.

The sequence was collected from an adult with non-small cell lung cancer. In this chain, TRBV7-9 is recombined with TRBJ2-7; the D region possibly corresponds to TRBD2 (5 bases align). The sample in question was peripheral blood, obtained before neoadjuvant nivolumab, alone or with ipilimumab. The CDR3 sequence is CASSLTFGLSYEQYF. The sequenced DNA: TGTGCCAGCAGCTTAACGTTCGGACTTTCCTACGAGCAGTACTTC.